Listed here are 30 T cell receptor beta chains from one sample, sequenced in a study of blood T cell repertoires in COVID-19. TCRdb's table, derived via immunoSEQ multiplex PCR, lists solely in-frame clones and lacks some. The sample has about 99,000 clones, 79% seen once. Sequencing used peripheral blood. The receptors stem from a woman of 80 years or more with active or convalescent COVID-19.

V and J are TRBV7-9 and TRBJ1-6; 9 bases line up with TRBD1. CDR1 and CDR2 from the germline V gene are SEHNR and FQNEAQ (reference sequence). The ends lost 6 bases at V and 9 bases at J; junction bases unmatched: 9. This CDR3 has 15 amino acids. The CDR3 here is CASSPGTGIGSPLHF. CDR3 in DNA: TGTGCCAGCAGTCCCGGGACAGGGATAGGTTCACCCCTCCACTTT.

The V call is TRBV19, the J call TRBJ2-1; D is possibly TRBD1 (5 bases). The CDR3 runs 13 residues. The germline CDR1 and CDR2 sequences are LNHDA and SQIVND (reference sequence). The germline V and J ends were trimmed by 7 bases and 6 bases, with 13 bases remaining between them. Written as DNA, the CDR3 is TGTGCCAGTACCCCGTCCCAGGGCAATGAGCAGTTCTTC. Residues: CASTPSQGNEQFF.

The chain carries TRBV5-4 and TRBJ2-1, with 8 bases aligning to TRBD1. With 1 base clipped from V and 2 bases from J, the junction kept 14 bases outside the gene matches. CDR3 length: 19 amino acids. Germline CDR1 is SGHNT and CDR2 is YYREEE (reference sequence). CDR3 residues: CASSLLLAGGARTYNEQFF. The DNA for the CDR3 is TGTGCCAGCAGCTTGTTGTTGGCAGGGGGCGCGAGAACCTACAATGAGCAGTTCTTC.

The count of this clone is one. The chain joins TRBV29-1 to TRBJ2-7; the D gene is possibly TRBD1 (6 bases). This CDR3 contains 14 residues. Trimming stripped 7 bases from V and 0 bases from J, with 16 bases between. The V gene's germline CDR1 is SQVTM and CDR2 ANQGSEA. This chain's CDR3 is CSAQGFHSSYEQYF. In nucleotides, the CDR3 is TGCAGCGCACAGGGTTTCCACAGCTCCTACGAGCAGTACTTC.

The genes are TRBV30 and TRBJ1-2; TRBD1 might be the D (5 bases). The CDR3 contains 11 residues. Trimming left V 0 bases short and J 9 bases short, with 8 bases between. Looked up from germline, CDR1 is GTSNPN and CDR2 is SVGIG (reference sequence). The CDR3 nucleotides read TGTGCCTGGAGTGTTCAGGGTCGCTACACCTTC. It yields the protein CAWSVQGRYTF.

V usage is TRBV6-5 and J usage is TRBJ1-3; 7 positions match TRBD1. V shed 4 bases and J 0 bases; nucleotides not matched to a gene: 6. Per the germline V gene, CDR1 is MNHEY and CDR2 is SVGAGI. CDR3 length: 16 amino acids. CDR3 loop: CASSSPGQSSGNTIYF. The CDR3 DNA is TGTGCCAGCAGTTCTCCGGGACAGAGCTCTGGAAACACCATATATTTT.

The gene calls are TRBV27 and TRBJ1-5; TRBD1 matches at 7 bases. The germline V gene encodes CDR1 MNHEY and CDR2 SMNVEV (reference sequence). The J segment lost 2 bases and the V segment lost 5 bases, leaving 6 bases of the junction unmatched. The CDR3 consists of 15 residues. The CDR3 nucleotides are TGTGCCAGCAGTCCAAGGGGGCTTCGCAATCAGCCCCAGCATTTT. Amino acids: CASSPRGLRNQPQHF.

On this clone itself: One end of the junction fails to match germline, which may point to a read error. The rearrangement uses TRBV5-1 and TRBJ2-3; 16 nucleotides line up with TRBD2. CDR1 is SGHRS, CDR2 YFSETQ, per germline. The CDR3 covers 15 residues. CDR3 sequence: CASSLEGTSGRVQYF. The CDR3 coding sequence is TGTGCCAGCAGCTTGGAAGGGACTAGCGGGAGGGTTCAGTATTTT.

The chain employs TRBV5-5 and TRBJ2-3, with 8 positions matching TRBD1. The CDR3 length is 15 residues. Unmatched junction bases numbered 8, after V lost 5 bases and J lost 3 bases. Germline loops: CDR1 SGHKS, CDR2 YYEKEE (reference sequence). CDR3 sequence reads: CASSRTGGRTDTQYF. DNA for the CDR3: TGTGCCAGCAGTCGTACAGGGGGACGTACAGATACGCAGTATTTT.

The rearrangement links TRBV20-1 to TRBJ2-7; 11 nucleotides match TRBD2. The CDR3 contains 15 residues. The germline CDR1 and CDR2 sequences are DFQATT and SNEGSKA (reference sequence). V dropped 3 bases and J dropped 4; count of bases not matched to a gene: 8. CDR3 nucleotide sequence: TGCAGTGCTAGTGCTCCAGGGACTAGCGGATACGAGCAGTACTTC. It yields the protein CSASAPGTSGYEQYF.

The chain joins TRBV30 to TRBJ1-6, with 7 bases fitting TRBD1. This CDR3 spans 16 amino acids. The ends lost 2 bases at V and 8 bases at J; junction bases unmatched: 12. CDR1 is GTSNPN, CDR2 SVGIG, per germline (reference sequence). CDR3 DNA sequence: TGTGCCTGGAGTCCGACAGGGTCAATCCCAGATTCACCCCTCCACTTT. Protein sequence: CAWSPTGSIPDSPLHF.

V usage is TRBV27 and J usage is TRBJ2-7, with 12 positions matching TRBD2. This CDR3 spans 15 amino acids. Germline V lookup: CDR1 MNHEY, CDR2 SMNVEV (reference sequence). V trimming: 4 bases; J trimming: 7 bases; junction bases outside the gene matches: 8. As DNA, the CDR3 is TGTGCCAGCAGTTCGACTAGCGGGAGCGTAGGGGAGCAGTACTTC. It translates to CASSSTSGSVGEQYF.

V and J are TRBV29-1 and TRBJ2-1; D might be TRBD2 (6 bases). Trimming shortened V by 1 base and J by 9 bases, and 16 bases separated the two germline ends. The V gene's germline CDR1 is SQVTM and CDR2 ANQGSEA. CDR3 length equals 14 residues. CDR3 residues: CSVEVQLAAGEQFF. CDR3 bases: TGCAGCGTTGAAGTGCAACTAGCTGCAGGTGAGCAGTTCTTC.

The sample holds a few counts of this clone. The V call is TRBV20-1, the J call TRBJ1-1; D is unclear. The V end lost 5 bases, the J end lost 8 bases, and 9 bases lay between the germline ends. Germline V CDR1 and CDR2: DFQATT, SNEGSKA (reference sequence). The CDR3 spans 10 residues. This chain's CDR3 is CSAANIEAFF. Written as DNA, the CDR3 is TGCAGTGCTGCAAACATCGAAGCTTTCTTT.

This clone has just one count. The chain links TRBV6-6 to TRBJ1-2; TRBD1 is a possible D gene (6 bases). Trimming took 5 bases from V and 2 from J, leaving 9 bases between them. CDR1 MNHNY and CDR2 SVGAGI come from the germline V gene (reference sequence). This CDR3 has 13 residues. CDR3 in amino acids: CASSNTGNYGYTF. The CDR3, as DNA: TGTGCCAGCAGTAATACAGGGAACTATGGCTACACCTTC.

The chain combines TRBV2 with TRBJ2-1; the D is unclear. Germline lookup yields CDR1 SNHLY and CDR2 FYNNEI. This CDR3 has 12 residues. V lost 6 bases, J lost 8 bases, and 11 bases lay in between. The CDR3 nucleotides are TGTGCCAGCAGGGAAAGCAGGTATGAGCAGTTCTTC. Translation gives CASRESRYEQFF.

The DNA for the CDR3 is TGCAGCGCCACGGACAGGGGTTGGACTGAAGCTTTCTTT. Amino acid sequence: CSATDRGWTEAFF. The chain recombines TRBV29-1 with TRBJ1-1; 9 nucleotides line up with TRBD1. CDR1 is SQVTM and CDR2 is ANQGSEA in the germline V gene. This CDR3 is 13 amino acids long. V lost 7 bases to trimming and J lost 5 bases; unmatched junction nucleotides: 8.

The rearrangement links TRBV30 to TRBJ1-2, with 11 bases matching TRBD1. Germline V gene data show CDR1 as GTSNPN and CDR2 as SVGIG (reference sequence). The CDR3 is made up of 13 amino acids. V dropped 5 bases and J dropped 3; count of bases not matched to a gene: 2. The CDR3 DNA sequence: TGTGCCTGGGCGGGACAGGGGGACTATGGCTACACCTTC. It translates to CAWAGQGDYGYTF. Using reference TRBV30 and TRBJ1-2 for the parts outside the CDR3, the full variable domain is SQTIHQWPATLVQPVGSPLSLECTVEGTSNPNLYWYRQAAGRGLQLLFYSVGIGQISSEVPQNLSASRPQDRQFILSSKKLLLSDSGFYLCAWAGQGDYGYTFGSGTRLTVV.

This clone was seen a few times. V gene TRBV21-1 combines with J gene TRBJ2-1; the DNA was not used to check the table's D call, TRBD2. TRBV21-1 is annotated as a pseudogene. This CDR3 region has 23 residues. The CDR3 spells CASSKVLGLKKPRASFSYNEQFF. CDR3 in DNA: TGTGCCAGCAGCAAAGTTCTGGGACTAAAGAAACCGCGGGCTAGTTTTTCCTACAATGAGCAGTTCTTC.

This clone was counted once. The J gene is TRBJ2-7, the V gene TRBV9; D possibly corresponds to TRBD1 (5 bases). Trimming stripped 4 bases from V and 1 base from J, with 9 bases between. The CDR3 totals 13 residues. Germline V CDR1 and CDR2: SGDLS, YYNGEE. The CDR3 spells CASSKTESYEQYF. For the CDR3, the DNA is TGTGCCAGCAGCAAGACAGAATCCTACGAGCAGTACTTC.

This clone was found a few times. The rearrangement links TRBV5-4 to TRBJ2-2; D is perhaps TRBD1 (6 bases). CDR1 and CDR2 (germline): SGHNT, YYREEE (reference sequence). V was clipped by 4 bases and J by 3 bases, with 19 bases between them. The CDR3 runs 17 residues. For the CDR3, the DNA is TGTGCCAGCAGCCCTCCCGGCCAGGGGAGAGACACCGGGGAGCTGTTTTTT. Protein: CASSPPGQGRDTGELFF.

The chain joins TRBV18 to TRBJ1-5, with 7 positions matching TRBD1. This CDR3 is 17 amino acids long. V lost 1 base to trimming and J lost 3 bases; unmatched junction nucleotides: 9. The germline CDR1 and CDR2 sequences are KGHSH and LQKENI. CDR3 DNA sequence: TGTGCCAGCTCACCACAGCCAGGGACAGTTGCCAATCAGCCCCAGCATTTT. Residues: CASSPQPGTVANQPQHF.

This rearrangement joins TRBV6-1 to TRBJ1-2, with 7 bases fitting TRBD1. After removal of 3 bases from V and 6 bases from J, the junction contained 4 bases not matched to a gene. CDR3 length: 13 residues. Germline V CDR1 and CDR2: MNHNS, SASEGT. As DNA, the CDR3 is TGTGCCAGCAGTGATCCGACAGGGAATGGCTACACCTTC. It codes for CASSDPTGNGYTF.

The chain links TRBV19 to TRBJ1-5; possible D gene TRBD1, 6 bases. In germline, CDR1 is LNHDA, CDR2 SQIVND (reference sequence). V was cut by 6 bases and J by 0 bases, with 15 bases left in between. The length of the CDR3 is 16 residues. In DNA, the CDR3 is TGTGCCAGTAGGGAGGGGGGGACCGATAGCAATCAGCCCCAGCATTTT. Its translation is CASREGGTDSNQPQHF.

J is TRBJ2-5 and V is TRBV21-1; the table gives TRBD2 as D, unverified against the DNA. TRBV21-1 is labeled a pseudogene. The CDR3 runs 13 residues. This CDR3 reads CASSNVERETQYF. As DNA, the CDR3 is TGTGCCAGCAGCAATGTAGAGCGAGAGACCCAGTACTTC.

The chain is built from TRBV2 and TRBJ2-5; the D gene is possibly TRBD2 (5 bases). Germline assignment: CDR1 SNHLY and CDR2 FYNNEI. V was trimmed by 3 bases and J by 5 bases, leaving 16 bases between them. The CDR3 has 15 amino acids. The CDR3 DNA reads TGTGCCAGCAGTGATGGGCGGGTCCTAGCTGAGACCCAGTACTTC. Translated, it gives CASSDGRVLAETQYF.

CDR3: CAWGSSPYEQYF. The CDR3 bases are TGTGCCTGGGGTTCCAGTCCCTACGAGCAGTACTTC. The gene calls are TRBV30 and TRBJ2-7; D gene ambiguous. Germline V gene lookup returns CDR1 GTSNPN and CDR2 SVGIG (reference sequence). Trimming took 5 bases from V and 2 from J, leaving 10 bases between them. The CDR3 contains 12 residues.

V is TRBV2 and J is TRBJ1-5; weak D call: TRBD1 (5 bases). CDR3 size: 15 residues. Germline CDR1 reads SNHLY; CDR2 reads FYNNEI. V dropped 5 bases and J dropped 2 bases, with 13 bases sitting between them. DNA of the CDR3: TGTGCCAGCAGTCTAGGGGAAGGAGGCAATCAGCCCCAGCATTTT. This codes for CASSLGEGGNQPQHF.

J is TRBJ2-5 and V is TRBV29-1; TRBD1 might be the D (6 bases). CDR1 and CDR2 (germline): SQVTM, ANQGSEA. The CDR3 covers 14 residues. V was clipped by 0 bases and J by 6 bases, with 14 bases between them. The CDR3 loop is CSVEDPTGLKTQYF. Written as DNA, the CDR3 is TGCAGCGTTGAAGATCCTACAGGGCTGAAGACCCAGTACTTC.

The J gene is TRBJ2-1, the V gene TRBV6-5; the match to TRBD1 covers 7 bases. CDR3 size: 11 residues. The germline V gene has CDR1 MNHEY and CDR2 SVGAGI. The J segment lost 14 bases and the V segment lost 5 bases, leaving 6 bases of the junction unmatched. The CDR3 region is CASSTGTVKFF. The CDR3 nucleotides are TGTGCCAGCAGTACCGGGACAGTGAAGTTCTTC.